The rows below give T cell receptor beta chains drawn from one sample of a study of blood T cell repertoires in COVID-19. This table comes from immunoSEQ multiplex PCR, and its TCRdb copy is limited to in-frame clones, with some not included. The sample lists under 300,000 clones, approximately 87% occurring once. The specimen sequenced was peripheral blood. The receptors shown here come from a man in his 60s with acute or convalescent COVID-19. CDR3s include the opening cysteine and the closing phenylalanine or tryptophan. Each record gives: V gene, J gene, CDR3 protein.

TRBV27	TRBJ2-7	CASSLSPTVQGYEQYF
TRBV11-3	TRBJ2-1	CASSLDSRLAGDYNEQFF
TRBV5-6	TRBJ1-2	CASRLTGSDGYTF
TRBV10-3	TRBJ1-2	CAISLYRGRDYGYTF
TRBV28	TRBJ2-6	CASSQGGTPGANVLTF
TRBV7-9	TRBJ1-4	CASSSEGQGWEKLFF
TRBV5-1	TRBJ2-1	CASSYLPGSSHNEQFF
TRBV9	TRBJ2-7	CASSVDGDRYEQYF
TRBV7-9	TRBJ2-5	CASSTGGETQYF
TRBV20-1	TRBJ2-3	CSASRTVRDTQYF
TRBV7-2	TRBJ2-7	CASSLAGPSYEQYF
TRBV5-6	TRBJ1-5	CASSKTGLGQPQHF
TRBV27	TRBJ2-1	CASTPMGVPYNEQFF
TRBV2	TRBJ1-4	CASSDRAKLFF
TRBV7-8	TRBJ1-3	CASSLRERPVSGNTIYF
TRBV29-1	TRBJ2-1	CSVDLRLAGWAAEQFF
TRBV30	TRBJ1-1	CAWHRDRLMNTEAFF
TRBV7-2	TRBJ2-3	CASSLEGGSNTDTQYF
TRBV29-1	TRBJ2-7	CSARGFDSYEQYF
TRBV5-1	TRBJ2-1	CASTVPSGSYNEQFF
TRBV6-6	TRBJ2-1	CASSYQPPELYNEQFF
TRBV12-3/TRBV12-4	TRBJ1-1	CASSLQGEAFF
TRBV5-4	TRBJ2-5	CASSSTGPKETQYF
TRBV5-4	TRBJ2-7	CASSSRTGRYEQYF
TRBV5-6	TRBJ2-3	CASSRLSTVDTQYF
TRBV5-4	TRBJ2-1	CASSRSGTGVNEQFF
TRBV7-9	TRBJ2-2	CASSFSPDNTGELFF
TRBV4-3	TRBJ2-3	CASSQGQAGTSTDTQYF
TRBV19	TRBJ1-2	CASSSRDRGLPNYGYTF
TRBV11-2	TRBJ2-7	CASSFSGRPYEQYF
TRBV19	TRBJ2-1	CASSIDMAGGSNEQFF
TRBV7-3	TRBJ1-1	CASSFNTNTEAFF
TRBV5-4	TRBJ2-1	CASSLGSGRTVAYNEQFF
TRBV10-1	TRBJ2-7	CASSQTSELSYEQYF
TRBV6-2/TRBV6-3	TRBJ2-1	CASSYGTSGISEQFF
TRBV11-2	TRBJ2-1	CASSPGRGDNEQFF
TRBV7-8	TRBJ2-7	CASSSNTGAPSYEQYF
TRBV12-5	TRBJ1-5	CASGPIGTGPAPGNQPQHF
TRBV7-9	TRBJ1-2	CATQAGFYGYTF
TRBV7-7	TRBJ2-1	CASSLRLADYNEQFF
TRBV4-1	TRBJ2-7	CASSQVSSGRINEQYF
TRBV27	TRBJ2-1	CASSLLASFLNEQFF
TRBV30	TRBJ2-1	CAWSRGEGEVREQFF
TRBV5-1	TRBJ2-5	CASSLRDIDFQETQYF
TRBV4-1	TRBJ1-6	CASSRGWTAPLHF